A single sample gave rise to the 32 T cell receptor beta chains below, sequenced in a study of identifying expanded T cells in peripheral blood. The assay was immunoSEQ multiplex PCR, and TCRdb's table has in-frame clones only and misses some. The sample consists of around 100,000 clones, about 89% of them appearing once. What was sequenced was blood. The receptors here all came from a person between 18 and 70 years old in good health.

The rearrangement links TRBV28 to TRBJ1-1; the D is unclear. There are 11 residues in the CDR3. The V and J ends lost 7 bases and 2 bases respectively, with 5 bases between them. Germline loops: CDR1 MDHEN, CDR2 SYDVKM. CDR3 sequence reads: CASTFNTEAFF. CDR3 in DNA: TGTGCCAGCACGTTTAACACTGAAGCTTTCTTT.

V gene TRBV5-1 combines with J gene TRBJ2-1, with D uncertain. CDR1 and CDR2 from the germline V gene are SGHRS and YFSETQ. The CDR3 contains 13 residues. Trimming pared 4 bases from V and 7 bases from J, leaving 12 bases between. The CDR3, as DNA: TGCGCCAGCAGCCTGGAGCTAAAAAATGAGCAGTTCTTC. The encoded protein is CASSLELKNEQFF.

The chain has TRBV7-8 and TRBJ2-4; tentatively, D is TRBD2 (7 bases). The CDR3 spans 14 residues. V was cut by 3 bases and J by 8 bases, with 14 bases left in between. Germline CDR1 SGHVS, CDR2 FQNEAQ. CDR3 sequence (DNA): TGTGCCAGCAGCTTTGAGGCGGGGGCGGACATTCAGTACTTC. Translated, it gives CASSFEAGADIQYF.

This clone counts as medium-sized (0.01 to 0.1%). The chain has TRBV5-8 and TRBJ1-5; 10 positions match TRBD1. CDR1 is SGHTS, CDR2 YDEGEE, per germline. The CDR3 is 15 residues long. V shed 4 bases and J 7 bases; nucleotides not matched to a gene: 8. This CDR3 reads CASSLRQGAWQPQHF. For the CDR3, the DNA is TGTGCCAGCAGCCTAAGACAGGGGGCCTGGCAGCCCCAGCATTTT. Supplemented by reference TRBV5-8 and TRBJ1-5, the full variable domain reads EAGVTQSPTHLIKTRGQQATLRCSPISGHTSVYWYQQALGLGLQFLLWYDEGEERNRGNFPPRFSGRQFPNYSSELNVNALELEDSALYLCASSLRQGAWQPQHFGDGTRLSIL.

In this sample, this clone turned up once. V gene TRBV28 combines with J gene TRBJ2-3; 12 bases match TRBD2. The J segment lost 2 bases and the V segment lost 4 bases, leaving 10 bases of the junction unmatched. Germline CDR1 MDHEN, CDR2 SYDVKM. This CDR3 spans 18 amino acids. DNA of the CDR3: TGTGCCAGCAGTTCCCTCCGCCGACTAGCGGGGGCCACAGATACGCAGTATTTT. Its protein is CASSSLRRLAGATDTQYF. Drawing the rest from reference TRBV28 and TRBJ2-3, the complete variable domain is DVKVTQSSRYLVKRTGEKVFLECVQDMDHENMFWYRQDPGLGLRLIYFSYDVKMKEKGDIPEGYSVSREKKERFSLILESASTNQTSMYLCASSSLRRLAGATDTQYFGPGTRLTVL.

The V gene is TRBV2, the J gene TRBJ1-1; TRBD1 might be the D (6 bases). Trimming stripped 6 bases from V and 2 bases from J, with 10 bases between. The CDR3 sequence is 13 residues long. CDR1 is SNHLY, CDR2 FYNNEI, per germline. The CDR3 spells CASSGQSNTEAFF. For the CDR3, the DNA is TGTGCCAGCAGCGGACAGTCCAACACTGAAGCTTTCTTT.

V is TRBV27 and J is TRBJ1-6; D is possibly TRBD1 (5 bases). The V and J ends lost 4 bases and 10 bases respectively, with 14 bases between them. The CDR3 runs to 14 residues. Germline V CDR1 and CDR2: MNHEY, SMNVEV (reference sequence). The CDR3: CASSSGGSYSPLHF. The CDR3, as DNA: TGTGCCAGCAGTTCGGGGGGATCATACTCACCCCTCCACTTT.

The count of this clone is one. The gene calls are TRBV10-3 and TRBJ2-7; possibly TRBD1 or TRBD2 for D (6 bases each). V gave up 3 bases and J gave up 1 base, with 7 bases separating them. Germline CDR1 and CDR2: ENHRY and SYGVKD. There are 13 residues in the CDR3. CDR3 region: CAISEGGSYEQYF. The DNA for the CDR3 is TGTGCCATCAGTGAAGGGGGGTCCTACGAGCAGTACTTC.

The rearrangement links TRBV10-3 to TRBJ2-7; D gene unclear. V gave up 10 bases and J gave up 6 bases, with 13 bases separating them. The CDR3 is 11 amino acids. Germline V gives CDR1 ENHRY, CDR2 SYGVKD. In DNA, the CDR3 is TGTGCCACCCTGAGTTGGTCCGAGCAGTACTTC. Protein: CATLSWSEQYF.

This sequence joins TRBV28 and TRBJ1-2, with 7 bases identical to TRBD1. The CDR3 contains 14 residues. The V gene's germline CDR1 is MDHEN and CDR2 SYDVKM. V lost 4 bases and J lost 4; bases outside the gene matches: 6. The CDR3 coding sequence is TGTGCCAGCAGTTACAGGGGATTTACCTATGGCTACACCTTC. This gives the protein CASSYRGFTYGYTF.

This chain connects TRBV5-1 to TRBJ2-1, with TRBD2 identical over 9 bases. J gave up 2 bases and V 5 bases, and 5 bases lay outside the gene matches. Germline lookup yields CDR1 SGHRS and CDR2 YFSETQ. This CDR3 has 15 residues. The CDR3 reads CASRVSGGTYNEQFF. The CDR3 DNA is TGCGCCAGCAGGGTTAGCGGGGGAACCTACAATGAGCAGTTCTTC.

The chain joins TRBV6-5 to TRBJ1-5; D is possibly TRBD1 (5 bases). The CDR3 is 13 amino acids. The V and J ends lost 5 bases and 7 bases respectively, with 12 bases between them. Germline V gives CDR1 MNHEY, CDR2 SVGAGI. CDR3 DNA: TGTGCCAGCAGTCAGGGACCGCCGCAGCCCCAGCATTTT. Translated: CASSQGPPQPQHF.

The chain couples TRBV29-1 to TRBJ2-5, with D possibly being TRBD1 or TRBD2 (5 bases each). The V and J ends lost 3 bases and 2 bases respectively, with 10 bases between them. Germline assignment: CDR1 SQVTM and CDR2 ANQGSEA. The CDR3 has 13 amino acids. CDR3 in amino acids: CSVDWDRQETQYF. The CDR3 DNA follows: TGCAGCGTTGACTGGGACCGACAAGAGACCCAGTACTTC. Variable domain in full (rest from reference TRBV29-1 and TRBJ2-5): SAVISQKPSRDICQRGTSLTIQCQVDSQVTMMFWYRQQPGQSLTLIATANQGSEATYESGFVIDKFPISRPNLTFSTLTVSNMSPEDSSIYLCSVDWDRQETQYFGPGTRLLVL.

This rearrangement joins TRBV6-1 to TRBJ2-7; D is possibly TRBD2 (5 bases). The CDR3 is made up of 16 amino acids. Looked up from germline, CDR1 is MNHNS and CDR2 is SASEGT. V was shortened by 3 bases and J by 3 bases, with 18 bases between the two germline ends. This CDR3 is CASSEKRVLPYYEQYF. CDR3 sequence (DNA): TGTGCCAGCAGTGAGAAGAGGGTACTCCCATACTACGAGCAGTACTTC.

The gene calls are TRBV27 and TRBJ1-1, with 8 bases fitting TRBD1. V was clipped by 6 bases and J by 4 bases; unmatched bases: 10. There are 15 residues in the CDR3. Germline values: CDR1 MNHEY, CDR2 SMNVEV (reference sequence). For the CDR3, the DNA is TGTGCCAGCAGACCTCGGACAGGGTTTGGCACTGAAGCTTTCTTT. As protein: CASRPRTGFGTEAFF.

The chain is built from TRBV11-2 and TRBJ2-4; TRBD2 matches 11 bases. J lost 2 bases, V lost 3 bases, and 3 bases had no gene match. Germline loops: CDR1 SGHAT, CDR2 FQNNGV. The CDR3 covers 16 residues. The CDR3 coding sequence is TGTGCCAGCAGCTTTACTAGCGGGGGCCCCAAAAACATTCAGTACTTC. Translation gives CASSFTSGGPKNIQYF.

This chain connects TRBV7-2 to TRBJ2-5; 9 positions agree with TRBD2. Per the germline V gene, CDR1 is SGHTA and CDR2 is FQGNSA. This CDR3 has 18 amino acids. Losses at the gene ends were 5 bases for V and 7 bases for J; bases not matched to a gene: 20. DNA of the CDR3: TGTGCCAGCAGCCGTGTCCCCCGGGTTGGCGGGGGGGAAGGGACCCAGTACTTC. It yields the protein CASSRVPRVGGGEGTQYF.

The chain is built from TRBV7-9 and TRBJ1-1, with D possibly matching TRBD1 (6 bases). Germline V gene sequence: CDR1 SEHNR, CDR2 FQNEAQ (reference sequence). The CDR3 runs 15 residues. V gave up 5 bases and J gave up 3 bases, with 16 bases separating them. This CDR3 reads CASSRLRGADTEAFF. The CDR3 DNA sequence: TGTGCCAGCAGCCGTCTCCGGGGGGCGGACACTGAAGCTTTCTTT.

V usage is TRBV7-7 and J usage is TRBJ2-7, with TRBD1 matching 9 bases. This CDR3 contains 14 residues. Germline CDR1 is SSHAT and CDR2 is FNYEAQ (reference sequence). V trimming: 3 bases; J trimming: 6 bases; junction bases outside the gene matches: 6. The CDR3 DNA is TGTGCCAGCAGCTTGGACAGGGGTTCCGGCGAGCAGTACTTC. Amino acid sequence: CASSLDRGSGEQYF.

V is TRBV4-3 and J is TRBJ1-1; a weak D match, TRBD1 (6 bases). Germline V gene data show CDR1 as LGHNA and CDR2 as YSLEER. The ends were cut back, 5 bases at V and 4 bases at J, with 14 bases in the middle. The CDR3 extends over 14 amino acids. The CDR3 reads CASSFGGASTEAFF. In nucleotides, the CDR3 is TGCGCCAGCAGCTTTGGGGGGGCGAGCACTGAAGCTTTCTTT.

CDR3 DNA sequence: TGTGCCAGCAGTTTTGGGGGAAACGAGCAGTACTTC. This sequence encodes CASSFGGNEQYF. The chain joins TRBV27 to TRBJ2-7, with D perhaps given as TRBD1 or TRBD2 (5 bases each). This CDR3 contains 12 residues. Trimming took off 3 bases at V and 5 bases at J, with 8 bases between the two ends. Germline assignment: CDR1 MNHEY and CDR2 SMNVEV (reference sequence).

The chain joins TRBV18 to TRBJ2-3; D possibly corresponds to TRBD2 (6 bases). The V gene's germline CDR1 is KGHSH and CDR2 LQKENI. V lost 3 bases and J 5 bases, leaving 12 bases between the germline ends. The CDR3 is 14 residues long. CDR3 bases: TGTGCCAGCTCACCTACGACTAGGGGAGATACGCAGTATTTT. It translates to CASSPTTRGDTQYF.

This clone was picked up a small number of times. This chain connects TRBV13 to TRBJ1-6; D gene uncertain. Germline CDR1 and CDR2: PRHDT and FYEKMQ (reference sequence). The CDR3 consists of 15 residues. The V gene lost 0 bases and the J gene lost 7 bases, with 10 bases spanning the gap. The CDR3 here is CASSLGSGQNSPLHF. The CDR3, as DNA: TGTGCCAGCAGCTTAGGCAGCGGTCAGAATTCACCCCTCCACTTT.

CDR3 region: CASSQGATAVYGYTF. The CDR3 DNA sequence: TGCGCCAGCAGCCAAGGGGCGACGGCGGTATATGGCTACACCTTC. The V gene is TRBV4-3, the J gene TRBJ1-2; no firm D call. The CDR3 extends over 15 amino acids. Germline V gene sequence: CDR1 LGHNA, CDR2 YSLEER. The V end lost 1 base, the J end lost 5 bases, and 14 bases lay between the germline ends.

The chain is built from TRBV19 and TRBJ1-2, with D unclear. This CDR3 is 11 amino acids long. Germline loops: CDR1 LNHDA, CDR2 SQIVND (reference sequence). V lost 10 bases and J lost 4, with 10 bases in between. CDR3: CATSVAYGYTF. The CDR3 DNA follows: TGTGCCACCTCAGTGGCCTATGGCTACACCTTC.

The J gene is TRBJ1-1, the V gene TRBV9, with 7 bases fitting TRBD1. CDR1 SGDLS and CDR2 YYNGEE come from the germline V gene. This CDR3 spans 18 amino acids. Trimming cost V 0 bases and J 2 bases; bases outside gene matches: 13. CDR3 coding DNA: TGTGCCAGCAGCGTAGGGGTCCGACAGGGCCGTGTCAACACTGAAGCTTTCTTT. Amino acid sequence: CASSVGVRQGRVNTEAFF.

V is TRBV7-6 and J is TRBJ1-4; the match to TRBD1 covers 10 bases. V was clipped by 4 bases and J by 7 bases; unmatched bases: 3. This CDR3 contains 14 residues. The germline CDR1 and CDR2 sequences are SGHVS and FNYEAQ. DNA of the CDR3: TGTGCCAGCAGCTCTCGGACAGGGGGTGAAAAACTGTTTTTT. Protein sequence: CASSSRTGGEKLFF.

The rearrangement uses TRBV29-1 and TRBJ1-2; 10 bases agree with TRBD1. The CDR3 runs to 12 residues. Germline CDR1 reads SQVTM; CDR2 reads ANQGSEA. Losses at the gene ends were 4 bases for V and 7 bases for J; bases not matched to a gene: 3. In nucleotides, the CDR3 is TGCAGCGTTGGGGGACAGGGGTTTGGCTACACCTTC. Its translation: CSVGGQGFGYTF.

The rearrangement uses TRBV4-3 and TRBJ1-1, with D perhaps TRBD1 (5 bases). V was pared by 4 bases and J by 4 bases, with 10 bases between. The germline V gene has CDR1 LGHNA and CDR2 YSLEER. The CDR3 has 13 residues. CDR3 in amino acids: CASSLLGGTEAFF. CDR3 in DNA: TGCGCCAGCAGCCTACTGGGGGGCACTGAAGCTTTCTTT.

The chain combines TRBV5-6 with TRBJ1-4, with D possibly TRBD1 on 5 matching bases. CDR1 and CDR2 from the germline V gene are SGHDT and YYEEEE. This CDR3 has 13 amino acids. Trimming left V 0 bases short and J 16 bases short, with 16 bases between. The chain's CDR3 is CASSLGRGPEGFF. The CDR3 DNA is TGTGCCAGCAGCTTGGGGAGGGGCCCGGAAGGGTTTTTT.

The V and J genes are TRBV6-5 and TRBJ2-1; no definite D call. Between the trimmed V and J ends, which lost 1 base and 4 bases, there was a span of 8 bases. The CDR3 has 14 amino acids. Per the germline V gene, CDR1 is MNHEY and CDR2 is SVGAGI. The CDR3 here is CASSYLALYNEQFF. CDR3 nucleotide sequence: TGTGCCAGCAGTTACTTGGCCCTATACAATGAGCAGTTCTTC.

The V gene is TRBV30, the J gene TRBJ2-3; D might be TRBD2 (5 bases). V was trimmed by 1 base and J by 5 bases, leaving 10 bases between them. The CDR3 covers 13 residues. CDR1 is GTSNPN and CDR2 is SVGIG in the germline V gene (reference sequence). The CDR3 DNA is TGTGCCTGGAGTGATAGCGTAAAAGATACGCAGTATTTT. Amino acids: CAWSDSVKDTQYF.